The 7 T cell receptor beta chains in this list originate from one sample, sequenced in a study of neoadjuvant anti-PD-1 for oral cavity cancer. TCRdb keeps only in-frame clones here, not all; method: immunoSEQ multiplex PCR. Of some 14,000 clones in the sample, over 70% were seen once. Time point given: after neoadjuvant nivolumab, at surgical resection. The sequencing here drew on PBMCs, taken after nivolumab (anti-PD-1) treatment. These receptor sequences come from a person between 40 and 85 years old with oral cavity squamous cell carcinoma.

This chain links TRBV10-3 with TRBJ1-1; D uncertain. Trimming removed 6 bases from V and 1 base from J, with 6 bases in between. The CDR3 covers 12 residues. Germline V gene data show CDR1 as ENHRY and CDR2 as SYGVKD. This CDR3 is CAISTQNTEAFF. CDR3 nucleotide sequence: TGTGCCATCAGCACGCAGAACACTGAAGCTTTCTTT.

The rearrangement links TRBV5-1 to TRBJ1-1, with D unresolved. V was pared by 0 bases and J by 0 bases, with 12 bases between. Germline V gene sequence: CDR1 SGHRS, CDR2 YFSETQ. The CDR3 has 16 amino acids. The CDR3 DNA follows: TGCGCCAGCAGCTTGGACGTAGTTGCCATGAACACTGAAGCTTTCTTT. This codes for CASSLDVVAMNTEAFF.

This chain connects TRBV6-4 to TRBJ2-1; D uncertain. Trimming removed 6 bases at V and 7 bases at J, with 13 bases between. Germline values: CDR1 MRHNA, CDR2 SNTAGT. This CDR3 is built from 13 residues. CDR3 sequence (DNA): TGTGCCAGCAGAGCCGCTTCCCATAATGAGCAGTTCTTC. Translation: CASRAASHNEQFF.

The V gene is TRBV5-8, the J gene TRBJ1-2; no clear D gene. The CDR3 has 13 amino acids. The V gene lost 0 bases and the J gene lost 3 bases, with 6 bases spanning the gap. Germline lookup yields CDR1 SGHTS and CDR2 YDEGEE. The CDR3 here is CASSLGRDYGYTF. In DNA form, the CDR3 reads TGTGCCAGCAGCTTGGGCCGAGACTATGGCTACACCTTC.

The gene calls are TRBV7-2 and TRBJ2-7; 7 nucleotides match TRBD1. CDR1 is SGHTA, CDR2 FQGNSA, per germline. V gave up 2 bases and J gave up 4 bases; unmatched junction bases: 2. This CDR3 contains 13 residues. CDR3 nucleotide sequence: TGTGCCAGCAGCTTAAACAGGGGTTACGAGCAGTACTTC. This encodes CASSLNRGYEQYF. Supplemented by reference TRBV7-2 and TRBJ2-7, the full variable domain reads GAGVSQSPSNKVTEKGKDVELRCDPISGHTALYWYRQSLGQGLEFLIYFQGNSAPDKSGLPSDRFSAERTGGSVSTLTIQRTQQEDSAVYLCASSLNRGYEQYFGPGTRLTVT.

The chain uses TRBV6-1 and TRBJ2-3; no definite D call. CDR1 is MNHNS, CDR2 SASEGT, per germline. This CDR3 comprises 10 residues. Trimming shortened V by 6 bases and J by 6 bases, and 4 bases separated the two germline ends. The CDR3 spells CASREDTQYF. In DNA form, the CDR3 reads TGTGCCAGCAGGGAGGATACGCAGTATTTT.

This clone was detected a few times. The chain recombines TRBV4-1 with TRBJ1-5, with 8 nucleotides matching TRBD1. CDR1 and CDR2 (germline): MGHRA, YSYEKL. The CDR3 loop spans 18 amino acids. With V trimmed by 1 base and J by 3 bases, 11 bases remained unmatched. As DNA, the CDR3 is TGCGCCAGCAGCCAAGGTAGGGCTTCGGGACAGGCCAATCAGCCCCAGCATTTT. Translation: CASSQGRASGQANQPQHF.